One and the same sample provided the 19 T cell receptor beta chains below, sequenced in a study of T cells after yellow fever vaccination. TCRdb reprocessed the 5' RACE reads via MiXCR and lists one record per CDR3 protein. The table lists some 350,000 distinct CDR3 sequences, 3% to 4.5% of them singletons, with less than 25% in the top ten. Sequencing was performed on PBMCs, taken 5 days after the yellow fever booster vaccination. The receptor set was obtained from a man younger than 35 who received the YFV17D yellow fever vaccine.

This clonotype has a handful of counts. V usage is TRBV12-3 or TRBV12-4 and J usage is TRBJ2-5; D not resolved. The CDR3 totals 13 residues. V gave up 3 bases and J gave up 7 bases, with 12 bases separating them. The CDR3 is CASSFGPWGTQYF. The CDR3 nucleotides read TGTGCCAGCAGTTTCGGGCCTTGGGGGACCCAGTACTTC.

The chain carries TRBV11-2 and TRBJ2-7; 7 bases match TRBD1. This CDR3 contains 12 residues. Germline assignment: CDR1 SGHAT and CDR2 FQNNGV. V gave up 8 bases and J gave up 2 bases; unmatched junction bases: 3. The CDR3 is CASDQGAYEQYF. The CDR3 DNA reads TGTGCCAGCGACCAGGGGGCCTACGAGCAGTACTTC.

This clonotype showed up just a few times. This chain links TRBV29-1 with TRBJ2-1; no clear D gene. V lost 1 base and J lost 10, with 8 bases in between. The CDR3 consists of 11 residues. Germline CDR1 and CDR2: SQVTM and ANQGSEA. CDR3 amino acids: CSVEVVTEQFF. The DNA for the CDR3 is TGCAGCGTTGAAGTGGTGACAGAGCAGTTCTTC.

This clonotype was seen only a few times. The chain recombines TRBV19 with TRBJ2-6; D may be TRBD1 (5 bases). V was trimmed by 1 base and J by 2 bases, leaving 6 bases between them. This CDR3 has 15 residues. Germline V lookup: CDR1 LNHDA, CDR2 SQIVND (reference sequence). The CDR3 DNA reads TGTGCCAGTAGTATAGTCAGGGCTGGGGCCAACGTCCTGACTTTC. Its translation is CASSIVRAGANVLTF.

This clonotype was recorded a few times. This chain links TRBV13 with TRBJ1-5; 10 nucleotides match TRBD1. CDR3 length equals 15 residues. After removal of 3 bases from V and 5 bases from J, the junction contained 4 bases not matched to a gene. Germline assignment: CDR1 PRHDT and CDR2 FYEKMQ (reference sequence). The CDR3 loop reads CASSFGTGEDQPQHF. The DNA of the CDR3 is TGTGCCAGCAGCTTTGGGACAGGGGAGGATCAGCCCCAGCATTTT.

This clonotype was seen ten or more times. This chain uses TRBV5-1 with TRBJ2-4; no reliable D call. CDR3 length: 14 amino acids. The V and J ends lost 0 bases and 7 bases respectively, with 11 bases between them. Per the germline V gene, CDR1 is SGHRS and CDR2 is YFSETQ. CDR3 sequence (DNA): TGCGCCAGCAGCTTGGAGACCCCTCAGAACATTCAGTACTTC. Translating it yields CASSLETPQNIQYF.

CDR3 in DNA: TGTGCCAGCAGCTTCTCTTCAGCCTACGAGCAGTACGTC. Protein: CASSFSSAYEQYV. This chain connects TRBV7-2 to TRBJ2-7; the D is unclear. The CDR3 contains 13 residues. Germline V gene data show CDR1 as SGHTA and CDR2 as FQGNSA. The germline V and J ends were trimmed by 3 bases and 2 bases, with 8 bases remaining between them.

In this sample, this clonotype turned up a few times. The chain is built from TRBV3-1 and TRBJ2-7; the D is unclear. Germline-derived CDR1 and CDR2 are LGHDT and YNNKEL (reference sequence). V was cut by 0 bases and J by 10 bases, with 16 bases left in between. The CDR3 spans 14 residues. CDR3 DNA sequence: TGTGCCAGCAGCCAAGATCTTATGGCAGGCCTACAGTACTTC. Encoded protein: CASSQDLMAGLQYF.

This rearrangement joins TRBV20-1 to TRBJ2-7; 8 bases match TRBD1. The germline V gene has CDR1 DFQATT and CDR2 SNEGSKA (reference sequence). V lost 3 bases to trimming and J lost 0 bases; unmatched junction nucleotides: 10. CDR3 size: 16 residues. CDR3 DNA sequence: TGCAGTGCTAGGCCTCCCGGGACAGGCAGCTCCTACGAGCAGTACTTC. This gives the protein CSARPPGTGSSYEQYF.

This clonotype showed up many times. V usage is TRBV6-2 or TRBV6-3 and J usage is TRBJ1-2; D is uncertain. Germline assignment: CDR1 MNHEY and CDR2 SVGEGT. This CDR3 has 11 amino acids. Trimming took 6 bases from V and 8 from J, leaving 10 bases between them. CDR3 sequence: CASSGLLGYTF. The CDR3 DNA follows: TGTGCCAGCAGCGGCCTCTTGGGCTACACCTTC.

This clonotype was seen many times. This chain links TRBV5-1 with TRBJ2-1; 9 bases line up with TRBD1. Unmatched junction bases numbered 8, after V lost 7 bases and J lost 6 bases. The CDR3 is made up of 14 amino acids. Germline loops: CDR1 SGHRS, CDR2 YFSETQ. The CDR3 protein is CASQQGAEGNEQFF. The CDR3 DNA is TGCGCCAGCCAACAGGGGGCTGAGGGCAATGAGCAGTTCTTC.

This clonotype was found many times. V usage is TRBV4-1 and J usage is TRBJ1-1, with D perhaps TRBD1 (5 bases). Trimming took 3 bases from V and 3 from J, leaving 11 bases between them. The CDR3 extends over 14 amino acids. Germline V gives CDR1 MGHRA, CDR2 YSYEKL. In DNA, the CDR3 is TGCGCCAGCAGCCAGCAAGGGGATGACACTGAAGCTTTCTTT. This translates into CASSQQGDDTEAFF.

This clonotype appeared many times. This rearrangement joins TRBV5-1 to TRBJ2-2, with TRBD2 as a possible D gene (5 bases). Germline V gene lookup returns CDR1 SGHRS and CDR2 YFSETQ. This CDR3 has 13 amino acids. V lost 4 bases to trimming and J lost 6 bases, with 10 bases between them. The CDR3 loop is CASSATAAGELFF. The CDR3 bases are TGCGCCAGCAGCGCTACAGCGGCCGGGGAGCTGTTTTTT.

This clonotype came up a few times. The V gene is TRBV15, the J gene TRBJ2-5, with TRBD2 identical over 7 bases. The CDR3 consists of 16 residues. J gave up 0 bases and V 5 bases, and 9 bases lay outside the gene matches. CDR1 is LNHNV, CDR2 YYDKDF, per germline (reference sequence). The DNA for the CDR3 is TGTGCCACCAGCCGGGCCCTGGGAGGGTACCAAGAGACCCAGTACTTC. The encoded protein is CATSRALGGYQETQYF.

This clonotype was detected ten times or more. CDR3 protein: CASSFGRQAFF. The DNA of the CDR3 is TGCGCCAGCAGCTTCGGTCGTCAAGCTTTCTTT. The J gene is TRBJ1-1, the V gene TRBV5-1, with unresolved D. V gave up 2 bases and J gave up 9 bases, with 8 bases separating them. The CDR3 length is 11 residues. Germline V CDR1 and CDR2: SGHRS, YFSETQ.

This clonotype was detected a few times. The V and J genes are TRBV29-1 and TRBJ1-5, with D possibly matching TRBD1 (5 bases). CDR3 length: 13 amino acids. Trimming cost V 3 bases and J 5 bases, with 11 bases left between them. Per germline, CDR1 SQVTM and CDR2 ANQGSEA. The CDR3 loop reads CSVEQGEDQPQHF. The CDR3 bases are TGCAGCGTTGAGCAGGGTGAGGATCAGCCCCAGCATTTT.

In this sample, this clonotype turned up many times. V and J are TRBV5-1 and TRBJ2-2; D unresolved. The germline CDR1 and CDR2 sequences are SGHRS and YFSETQ. This CDR3 has 13 residues. Trimming stripped 1 base from V and 8 bases from J, with 9 bases between. CDR3 coding DNA: TGCGCCAGCAGCTTGAGGATACCTGGGGAGCTGTTTTTT. It codes for CASSLRIPGELFF.

This clonotype was found many times. The chain combines TRBV5-6 with TRBJ2-3, with 9 nucleotides matching TRBD2. The germline gives CDR1 SGHDT, CDR2 YYEEEE. V was clipped by 3 bases and J by 7 bases; unmatched bases: 27. This CDR3 is 21 amino acids long. CDR3 residues: CASSSETVWRRGGLVSNTQYF. CDR3 bases: TGTGCCAGCAGCTCCGAAACAGTATGGCGGCGGGGGGGCCTCGTATCAAATACGCAGTATTTT.

V gene TRBV18 combines with J gene TRBJ1-1; D is uncertain. Germline CDR1 reads KGHSH; CDR2 reads LQKENI. This CDR3 has 12 residues. V gave up 5 bases and J gave up 4 bases, with 8 bases separating them. As DNA, the CDR3 is TGTGCCAGCTCAGAGGGTAGCACTGAAGCTTTCTTT. This gives the protein CASSEGSTEAFF.